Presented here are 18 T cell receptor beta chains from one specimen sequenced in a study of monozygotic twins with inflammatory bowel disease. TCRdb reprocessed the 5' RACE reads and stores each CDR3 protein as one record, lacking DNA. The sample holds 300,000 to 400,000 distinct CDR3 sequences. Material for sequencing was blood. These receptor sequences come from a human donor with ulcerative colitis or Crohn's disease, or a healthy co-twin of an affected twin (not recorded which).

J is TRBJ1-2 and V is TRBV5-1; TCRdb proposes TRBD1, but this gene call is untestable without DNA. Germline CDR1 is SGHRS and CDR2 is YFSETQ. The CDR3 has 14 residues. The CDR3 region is CASSKRTDSSEYTF.

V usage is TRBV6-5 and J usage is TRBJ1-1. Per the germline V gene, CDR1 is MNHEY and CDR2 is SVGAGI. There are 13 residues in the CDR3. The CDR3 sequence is CASSYSGISEAFF.

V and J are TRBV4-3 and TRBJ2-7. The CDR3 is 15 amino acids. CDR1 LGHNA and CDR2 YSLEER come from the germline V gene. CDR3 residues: CASSQDKSGSNEQYF.

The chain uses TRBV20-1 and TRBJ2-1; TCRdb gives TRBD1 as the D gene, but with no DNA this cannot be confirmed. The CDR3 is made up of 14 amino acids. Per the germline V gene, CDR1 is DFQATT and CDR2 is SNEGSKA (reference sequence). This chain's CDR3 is CSAPPGQGDNEQFF.

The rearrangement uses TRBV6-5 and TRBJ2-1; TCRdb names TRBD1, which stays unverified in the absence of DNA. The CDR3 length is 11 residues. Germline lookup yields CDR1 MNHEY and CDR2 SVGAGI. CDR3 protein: CASSKGGRQFF.

The CDR3 loop reads CASSSRRGTSEQYF. The J gene is TRBJ2-7, the V gene TRBV7-8; TCRdb's D gene call, TRBD1, goes unchecked for lack of DNA. Germline CDR1 and CDR2: SGHVS and FQNEAQ. The CDR3 consists of 14 residues.

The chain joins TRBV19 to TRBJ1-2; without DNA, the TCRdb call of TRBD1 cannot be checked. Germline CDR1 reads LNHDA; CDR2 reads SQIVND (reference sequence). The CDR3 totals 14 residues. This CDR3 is CATKGAGFNYGYTF.

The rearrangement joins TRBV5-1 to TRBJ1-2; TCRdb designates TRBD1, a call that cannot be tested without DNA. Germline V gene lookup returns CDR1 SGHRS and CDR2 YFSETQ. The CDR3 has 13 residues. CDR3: CASRAGTSGGYTF.

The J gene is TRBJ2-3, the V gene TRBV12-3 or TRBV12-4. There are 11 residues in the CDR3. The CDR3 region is CASRPLDTQYF.

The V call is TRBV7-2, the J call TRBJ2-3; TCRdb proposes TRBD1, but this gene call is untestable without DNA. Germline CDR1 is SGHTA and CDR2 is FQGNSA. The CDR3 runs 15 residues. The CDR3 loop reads CASSSLRVLTDTQYF.

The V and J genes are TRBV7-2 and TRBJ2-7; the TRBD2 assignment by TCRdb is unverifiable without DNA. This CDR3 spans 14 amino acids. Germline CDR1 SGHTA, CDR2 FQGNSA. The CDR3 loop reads CASSRTSVFPEQYF.

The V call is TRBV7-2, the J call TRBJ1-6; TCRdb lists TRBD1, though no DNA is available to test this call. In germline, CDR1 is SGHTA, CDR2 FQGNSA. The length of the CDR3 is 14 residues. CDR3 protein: CASSPRGWDSPLHF.

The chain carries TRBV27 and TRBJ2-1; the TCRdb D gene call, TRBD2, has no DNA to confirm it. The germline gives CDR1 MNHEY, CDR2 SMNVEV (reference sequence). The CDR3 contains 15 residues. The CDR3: CASSFGGPSYNEQFF.

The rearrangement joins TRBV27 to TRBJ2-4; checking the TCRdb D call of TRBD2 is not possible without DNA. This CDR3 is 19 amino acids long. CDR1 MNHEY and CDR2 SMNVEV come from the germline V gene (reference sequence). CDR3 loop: CASSSTGTSGRAPGSIQYF.

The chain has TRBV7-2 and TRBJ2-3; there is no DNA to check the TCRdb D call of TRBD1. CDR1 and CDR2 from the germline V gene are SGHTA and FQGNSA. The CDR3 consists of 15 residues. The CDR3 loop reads CASSPDRSFADTQYF. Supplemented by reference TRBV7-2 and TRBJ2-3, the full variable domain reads GAGVSQSPSNKVTEKGKDVELRCDPISGHTALYWYRQSLGQGLEFLIYFQGNSAPDKSGLPSDRFSAERTGGSVSTLTIQRTQQEDSAVYLCASSPDRSFADTQYFGPGTRLTVL.

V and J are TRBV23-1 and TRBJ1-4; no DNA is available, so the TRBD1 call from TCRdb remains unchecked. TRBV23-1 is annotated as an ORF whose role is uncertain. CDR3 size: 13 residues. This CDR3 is CAARTGGGEKLFF.

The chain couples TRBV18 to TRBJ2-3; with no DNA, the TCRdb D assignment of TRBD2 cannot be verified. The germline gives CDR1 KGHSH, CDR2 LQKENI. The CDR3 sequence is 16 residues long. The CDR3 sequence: CASSPPGTTITDTQYF.

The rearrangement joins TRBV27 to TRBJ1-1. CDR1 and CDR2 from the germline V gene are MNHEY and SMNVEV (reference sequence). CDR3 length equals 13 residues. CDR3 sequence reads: CASTVGVGTEAFF.